Listed here are 21 T cell receptor beta chains from one sample, sequenced in a study of blood T cell repertoires in COVID-19. Sequenced by immunoSEQ multiplex PCR; TCRdb stores in-frame clones only, minus some. The sample has 150,000 to 200,000 clones; approximately 82% are singletons. Sequencing was carried out using peripheral blood. The source is a woman aged 80 or over with acute or convalescent COVID-19.

The V call is TRBV19, the J call TRBJ1-1, with TRBD1 as a possible D gene (5 bases). Between the trimmed V and J ends, which lost 8 bases and 4 bases, there was a span of 14 bases. The CDR3 length is 13 residues. CDR1 is LNHDA, CDR2 SQIVND, per germline (reference sequence). This chain's CDR3 is CASSDRRATEAFF. The CDR3 DNA reads TGTGCCAGTTCTGACAGAAGGGCCACTGAAGCTTTCTTT.

This clone was found once. This chain links TRBV5-1 with TRBJ2-1; 7 nucleotides line up with TRBD2. The length of the CDR3 is 15 residues. V was clipped by 5 bases and J by 0 bases; unmatched bases: 5. Germline V gene sequence: CDR1 SGHRS, CDR2 YFSETQ. Written as DNA, the CDR3 is TGCGCCAGCAGTTCGGGCGGGAGCTCCTACAATGAGCAGTTCTTC. Protein product: CASSSGGSSYNEQFF.

This rearrangement joins TRBV15 to TRBJ2-2; TRBD1 aligns across 10 bases. V was pared by 4 bases and J by 4 bases, with 6 bases of the junction left unmatched. Germline CDR1 LNHNV, CDR2 YYDKDF (reference sequence). This CDR3 has 16 residues. The CDR3 loop is CATSTGQGVATGELFF. The CDR3 region has the DNA TGTGCCACCAGCACCGGACAGGGGGTGGCCACCGGGGAGCTGTTTTTT.

The chain couples TRBV6-5 to TRBJ2-1; D might be TRBD2 (5 bases). V shed 4 bases and J shed 2 bases, with 12 bases lying between them. This CDR3 has 15 amino acids. Germline CDR1 reads MNHEY; CDR2 reads SVGAGI. As DNA, the CDR3 is TGTGCCAGCAGTTTGGACTTCCCGGCCTACAATGAGCAGTTCTTC. It yields the protein CASSLDFPAYNEQFF.

The chain couples TRBV4-1 to TRBJ2-7, with 11 nucleotides matching TRBD2. Trimming removed 0 bases from V and 3 bases from J; junction bases left unmatched: 1. The CDR3 spans 15 residues. Looked up from germline, CDR1 is MGHRA and CDR2 is YSYEKL. In DNA, the CDR3 is TGCGCCAGCAGCCAAGAGACTAGCGGGGTCTACGAGCAGTACTTC. It encodes CASSQETSGVYEQYF.

The chain is built from TRBV5-1 and TRBJ2-1; tentatively, D is TRBD2 (5 bases). The CDR3 is 14 residues long. The germline gives CDR1 SGHRS, CDR2 YFSETQ. V gave up 0 bases and J gave up 10 bases, with 14 bases separating them. The CDR3 here is CASSLAWERREQFF. Written as DNA, the CDR3 is TGCGCCAGCAGCTTGGCTTGGGAGCGGCGGGAGCAGTTCTTC.

Only a few counts were recorded for this clone. The chain uses TRBV7-9 and TRBJ2-2; D ambiguous. Between the trimmed V and J ends, which lost 8 bases and 5 bases, there was a span of 12 bases. Germline V gene lookup returns CDR1 SEHNR and CDR2 FQNEAQ (reference sequence). This CDR3 spans 13 amino acids. This chain's CDR3 is CASGTTQTGELFF. In nucleotides, the CDR3 is TGTGCCAGCGGCACTACGCAGACCGGGGAGCTGTTTTTT. The full variable domain, completed using reference TRBV7-9 and TRBJ2-2, is DTGVSQNPRHKITKRGQNVTFRCDPISEHNRLYWYRQTLGQGPEFLTYFQNEAQLEKSRLLSDRFSAERPKGSFSTLEIQRTEQGDSAMYLCASGTTQTGELFFGEGSRLTVL.

The chain carries TRBV7-9 and TRBJ1-1; TRBD1 matches 8 bases. The CDR3 loop spans 17 amino acids. The V and J ends lost 4 bases and 4 bases, in that order; junction bases with no gene match: 14. CDR1 SEHNR and CDR2 FQNEAQ come from the germline V gene (reference sequence). CDR3 residues: CASSWPGQVALGTEAFF. CDR3 coding DNA: TGTGCCAGCAGCTGGCCGGGACAGGTTGCGTTGGGCACTGAAGCTTTCTTT.

The chain is built from TRBV6-5 and TRBJ1-1; D is unclear. Per the germline V gene, CDR1 is MNHEY and CDR2 is SVGAGI. The CDR3 is 15 residues long. Deletions cut 0 bases from V and 8 bases from J, with 16 bases between. The CDR3 loop reads CASSYSRVPSPEAFF. In nucleotides, the CDR3 is TGTGCCAGCAGTTACTCGAGGGTCCCGAGCCCCGAAGCTTTCTTT.

V gene TRBV19 combines with J gene TRBJ1-4; D is possibly TRBD1 (5 bases). Trimming took 3 bases from V and 7 from J, leaving 15 bases between them. This CDR3 spans 15 amino acids. Germline assignment: CDR1 LNHDA and CDR2 SQIVND (reference sequence). CDR3 DNA sequence: TGTGCCAGTAGTATGACCGGGACTGCGTTTGAAAAACTGTTTTTT. Its protein is CASSMTGTAFEKLFF.

The V call is TRBV5-6, the J call TRBJ2-7; 9 positions agree with TRBD2. This CDR3 is built from 14 residues. CDR1 and CDR2 from the germline V gene are SGHDT and YYEEEE. Trimming cost V 5 bases and J 11 bases; bases outside gene matches: 14. CDR3 in amino acids: CASREIAGALPEYF. The CDR3 DNA sequence: TGTGCCAGCAGAGAGATAGCGGGAGCGCTCCCTGAGTACTTC.

The V and J genes are TRBV11-2 and TRBJ2-2; the D is unclear. CDR1 and CDR2 (germline): SGHAT, FQNNGV. Trimming took 6 bases from V and 4 from J, leaving 9 bases between them. This CDR3 spans 13 amino acids. The CDR3 DNA reads TGTGCCAGCAGGTTCACAGCCACCGGGGAGCTGTTTTTT. Protein: CASRFTATGELFF. Combining the CDR3 with reference TRBV11-2 and TRBJ2-2 gives the whole variable domain EAGVAQSPRYKIIEKRQSVAFWCNPISGHATLYWYQQILGQGPKLLIQFQNNGVVDDSQLPKDRFSAERLKGVDSTLKIQPAKLEDSAVYLCASRFTATGELFFGEGSRLTVL.

This clone showed up just a few times. The CDR3 loop reads CASSVEDRGAQQFF. CDR3 sequence (DNA): TGTGCCAGCAGCGTAGAGGATCGGGGGGCGCAGCAGTTCTTC. The chain has TRBV9 and TRBJ2-1; D is perhaps TRBD2 (7 bases). The CDR3 consists of 14 residues. V lost 0 bases and J lost 11, with 15 bases in between. CDR1 and CDR2 (germline): SGDLS, YYNGEE.

This chain joins TRBV6-6 and TRBJ1-2; 9 nucleotides agree with TRBD1. CDR1 is MNHNY, CDR2 SVGAGI, per germline (reference sequence). The V and J ends lost 4 bases and 8 bases, in that order; junction bases with no gene match: 14. The CDR3 has 16 residues. The CDR3 sequence: CASSFPGTGLRMGYTF. The CDR3 nucleotides are TGTGCCAGCAGTTTCCCCGGGACAGGGTTAAGAATGGGCTACACCTTC.

The sample holds one count of this clone. The V gene is TRBV3-1 (or the pseudogene TRBV3-2), the J gene TRBJ2-1; possibly TRBD1 for D (5 bases). From germline, CDR1 is LGHDT and CDR2 YNNKEL (reference sequence). The CDR3 sequence is 15 residues long. V lost 1 base to trimming and J lost 4 bases, with 11 bases between them. The DNA of the CDR3 is TGTGCCAGCAGCCAAGTAGGCAGGGTTTACAATGAGCAGTTCTTC. Translation gives CASSQVGRVYNEQFF.

This clone was seen only once. Here the CDR3 DNA reads TGTGCCAGCAGACGTACAATGCAAGAGACCCAGTACTTC. The encoded protein is CASRRTMQETQYF. The chain combines TRBV6-5 with TRBJ2-5; D is undetermined. Trimming left V 6 bases short and J 2 bases short, with 10 bases between. The length of the CDR3 is 13 residues. Per germline, CDR1 MNHEY and CDR2 SVGAGI.

The chain is built from TRBV6-5 and TRBJ1-2, with a tentative D call TRBD1 (5 bases). The CDR3 is 15 amino acids. Trimming took 4 bases from V and 2 from J, leaving 14 bases between them. Per germline, CDR1 MNHEY and CDR2 SVGAGI. The CDR3 region has the DNA TGTGCCAGCAGTTCCAGGGCTCAAACGAACTATGGCTACACCTTC. Translated, it gives CASSSRAQTNYGYTF.

The chain is built from TRBV11-3 and TRBJ2-5; 7 bases map to TRBD2. The V gene's germline CDR1 is SGHNT and CDR2 YENEEA. Trimming cost V 0 bases and J 5 bases; bases outside gene matches: 6. The CDR3 extends over 15 amino acids. Here the CDR3 reads CASSLDGGELETQYF. DNA of the CDR3: TGTGCCAGCAGCTTAGATGGGGGGGAGTTGGAGACCCAGTACTTC.

This clone was seen a single time. J is TRBJ1-1 and V is TRBV10-2; perhaps TRBD1 as D (6 bases). Looked up from germline, CDR1 is WSHSY and CDR2 is SAAADI. Trimming took 8 bases from V and 1 from J, leaving 11 bases between them. The CDR3 spans 13 residues. The CDR3 here is CASGTGQNTEAFF. DNA for the CDR3: TGCGCCAGCGGCACAGGGCAGAACACTGAAGCTTTCTTT.

This chain uses TRBV11-2 with TRBJ2-7; TRBD2 is a possible D gene (6 bases). V was pared by 1 base and J by 2 bases, with 6 bases between. The CDR3 consists of 13 residues. The germline V gene encodes CDR1 SGHAT and CDR2 FQNNGV. CDR3 region: CASSLGRAYEQYF. The CDR3 DNA sequence: TGTGCCAGCAGCTTAGGGAGGGCCTACGAGCAGTACTTC.

The rearrangement uses TRBV2 and TRBJ2-1, with D perhaps TRBD1 (6 bases). The CDR3 length is 14 residues. V was trimmed by 3 bases and J by 6 bases, leaving 12 bases between them. Germline-derived CDR1 and CDR2 are SNHLY and FYNNEI. CDR3 DNA sequence: TGTGCCAGCAGTGAGGACAGATATGGCAATGAGCAGTTCTTC. This codes for CASSEDRYGNEQFF.